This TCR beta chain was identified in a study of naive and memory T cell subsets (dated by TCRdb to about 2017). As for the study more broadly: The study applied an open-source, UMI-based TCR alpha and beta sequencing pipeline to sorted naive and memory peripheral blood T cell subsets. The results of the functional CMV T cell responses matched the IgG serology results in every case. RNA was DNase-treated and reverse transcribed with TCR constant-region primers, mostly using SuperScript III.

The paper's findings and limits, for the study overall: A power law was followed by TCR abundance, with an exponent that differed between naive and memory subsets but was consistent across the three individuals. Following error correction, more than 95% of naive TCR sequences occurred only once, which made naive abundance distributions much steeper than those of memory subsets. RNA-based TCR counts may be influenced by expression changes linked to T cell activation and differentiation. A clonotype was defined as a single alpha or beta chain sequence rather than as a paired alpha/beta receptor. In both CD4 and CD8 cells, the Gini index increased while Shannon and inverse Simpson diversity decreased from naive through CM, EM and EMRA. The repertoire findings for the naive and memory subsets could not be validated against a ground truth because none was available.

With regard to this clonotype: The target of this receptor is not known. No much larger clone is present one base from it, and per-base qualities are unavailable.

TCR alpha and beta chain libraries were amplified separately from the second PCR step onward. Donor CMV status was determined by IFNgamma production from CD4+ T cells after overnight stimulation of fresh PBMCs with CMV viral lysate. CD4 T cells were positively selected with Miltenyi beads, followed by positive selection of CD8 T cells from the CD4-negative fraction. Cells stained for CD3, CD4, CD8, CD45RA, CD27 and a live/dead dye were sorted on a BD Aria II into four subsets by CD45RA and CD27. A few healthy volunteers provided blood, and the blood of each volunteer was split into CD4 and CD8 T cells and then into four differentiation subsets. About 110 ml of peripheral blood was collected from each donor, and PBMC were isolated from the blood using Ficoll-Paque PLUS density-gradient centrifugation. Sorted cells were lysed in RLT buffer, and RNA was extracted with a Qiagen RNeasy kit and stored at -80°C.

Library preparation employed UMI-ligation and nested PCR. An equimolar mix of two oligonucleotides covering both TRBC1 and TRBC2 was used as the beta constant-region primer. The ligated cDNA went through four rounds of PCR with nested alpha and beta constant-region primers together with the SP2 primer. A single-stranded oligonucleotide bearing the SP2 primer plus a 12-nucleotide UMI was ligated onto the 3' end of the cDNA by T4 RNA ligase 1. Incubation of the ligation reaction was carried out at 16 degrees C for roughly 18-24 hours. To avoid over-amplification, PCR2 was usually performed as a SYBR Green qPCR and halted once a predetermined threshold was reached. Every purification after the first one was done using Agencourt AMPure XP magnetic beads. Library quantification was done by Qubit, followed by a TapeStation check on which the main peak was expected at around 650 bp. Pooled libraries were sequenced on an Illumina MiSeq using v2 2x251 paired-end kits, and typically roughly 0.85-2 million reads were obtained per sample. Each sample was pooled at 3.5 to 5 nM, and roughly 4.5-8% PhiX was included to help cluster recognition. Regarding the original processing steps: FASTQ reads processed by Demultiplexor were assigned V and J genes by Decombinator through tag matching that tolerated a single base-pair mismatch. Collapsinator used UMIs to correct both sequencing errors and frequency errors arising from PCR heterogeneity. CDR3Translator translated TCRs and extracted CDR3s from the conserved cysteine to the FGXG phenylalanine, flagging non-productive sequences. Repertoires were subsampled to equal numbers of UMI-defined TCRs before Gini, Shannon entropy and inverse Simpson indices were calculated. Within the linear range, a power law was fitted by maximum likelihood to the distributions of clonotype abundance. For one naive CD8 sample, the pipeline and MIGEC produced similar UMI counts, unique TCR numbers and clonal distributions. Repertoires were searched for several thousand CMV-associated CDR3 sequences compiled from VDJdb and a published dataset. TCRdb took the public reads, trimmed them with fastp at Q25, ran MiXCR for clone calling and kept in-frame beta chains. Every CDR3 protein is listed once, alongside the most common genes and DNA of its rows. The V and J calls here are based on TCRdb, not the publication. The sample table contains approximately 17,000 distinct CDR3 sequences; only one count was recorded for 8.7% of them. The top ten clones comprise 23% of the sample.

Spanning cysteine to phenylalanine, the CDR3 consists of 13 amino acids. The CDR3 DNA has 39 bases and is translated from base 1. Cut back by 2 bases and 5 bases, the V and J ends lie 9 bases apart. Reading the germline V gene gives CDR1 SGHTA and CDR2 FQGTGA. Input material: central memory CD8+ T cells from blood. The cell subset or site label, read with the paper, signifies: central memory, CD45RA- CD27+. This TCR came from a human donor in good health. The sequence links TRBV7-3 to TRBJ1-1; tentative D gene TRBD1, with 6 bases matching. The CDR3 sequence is CASSLPQGTEAFF. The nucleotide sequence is TGTGCCAGCAGCTTACCGCAGGGGACTGAAGCTTTCTTT.